Listed here is a single T cell receptor beta chain. Germline V gene lookup returns CDR1 LGHDT and CDR2 YNNKEL (reference sequence). The CDR3 consists of 14 residues. With 0 bases clipped from V and 7 bases from J, the junction kept 2 bases outside the gene matches. Original data processing: Cell counts per sample came from amplifying reference gene primers. Data came from immunoSEQ multiplex PCR; TCRdb stores just in-frame clones and leaves some out. Clone size and V and J calls were adopted from that table, with D and trimming inferred from the DNA. The sample includes 80,000 to 90,000 clones, roughly 84% of them seen just once. The data are from a study of blood T cell repertoires in COVID-19. In the study overall: Some COVID-19 samples were acute and others convalescent; all came from the United States, Italy and Spain. In each case, the material was cDNA or gDNA derived from T cells, B-cell-depleted T cells, or PBMCs.

The chain couples TRBV3-1 (or the pseudogene TRBV3-2) to TRBJ2-4; 8 bases are shared with TRBD2. The sequence derives from a man between 65 and 79 years old with acute or convalescent COVID-19. Material: peripheral blood. The CDR3 nucleotides are TGTGCCAGCAGCCAAGACGGGGGGGCGAACATTCAGTACTTC. This gives the protein CASSQDGGANIQYF.